This T cell receptor (beta chain) derives from a study of T cell changes during pregnancy in multiple sclerosis. The table came from immunoSEQ multiplex PCR; TCRdb's copy has only in-frame clones and leaves some out. The repertoire holds 35,000 to 50,000 clones, with 70% to 90% as singletons. The CDR3 is made up of 15 amino acids. After removal of 3 bases from V and 5 bases from J, the junction contained 2 bases not matched to a gene. Germline loops: CDR1 SGHTA, CDR2 FQGTGA. Note on this clone: This specimen includes other DNA sequences encoding the same CDR3.

The sequence was obtained from a female donor with multiple sclerosis, enrolled in a pregnancy study. The starting material was CD4+ T cells from peripheral blood mononuclear cells, obtained after pregnancy. V and J are TRBV7-3 and TRBJ2-1, with TRBD2 identical over 12 bases. The CDR3 bases are TGTGCCAGCAGCTTTGGACTAGCGGGGAACAATGAGCAGTTCTTC. Translated, it gives CASSFGLAGNNEQFF.